Sequencing of this T cell receptor beta chain was carried out in a study of cytomegalovirus exposure and HLA in healthy donors. Overall study results and limits: The authors later found HLA-associated TCR beta chains more clonally expanded than equally common others. In vitro data verified three CMV-associated chains as specific for CMV antigens. Among immune exposure information, only CMV serostatus was available.

It was with 60 Vbeta and 13 Jbeta primers that the PCR ran. Only in-frame clones appear in the TCRdb table, and some are missing; sequencing was by immunoSEQ multiplex PCR. The sample comprises 150,000 or so clones, 60% to 75% of which are singletons, and about 2.7% rests with the top ten. This CDR3 contains 14 residues. With 6 bases clipped from V and 8 bases from J, the junction kept 4 bases outside the gene matches. The germline V gene encodes CDR1 MNHEY and CDR2 SMNVEV (reference sequence). In regard to this clone: Antigen unknown.

The sequenced material came from PBMCs. This sequence was found in a man between 18 and 35 years old in good health and CMV-seronegative. The chain uses TRBV27 and TRBJ1-6; TRBD1 aligns across 10 bases. CDR3 loop: CASSWDRGYSPLHF. In nucleotides, the CDR3 is TGTGCCAGCAGCTGGGACAGGGGTTATTCACCCCTCCACTTT.